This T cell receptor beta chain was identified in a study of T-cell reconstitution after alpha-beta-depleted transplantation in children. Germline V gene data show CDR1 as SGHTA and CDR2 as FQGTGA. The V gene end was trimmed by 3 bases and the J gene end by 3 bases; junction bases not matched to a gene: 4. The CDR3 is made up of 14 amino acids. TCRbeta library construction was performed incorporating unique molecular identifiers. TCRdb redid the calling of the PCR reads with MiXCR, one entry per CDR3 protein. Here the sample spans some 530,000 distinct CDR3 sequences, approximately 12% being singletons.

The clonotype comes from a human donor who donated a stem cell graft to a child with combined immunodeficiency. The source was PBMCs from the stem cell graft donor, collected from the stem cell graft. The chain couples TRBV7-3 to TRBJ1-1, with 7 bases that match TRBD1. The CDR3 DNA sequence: TGTGCCAGCAGCTTCACAGGGGCTCACACTGAAGCTTTCTTT. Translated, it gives CASSFTGAHTEAFF.